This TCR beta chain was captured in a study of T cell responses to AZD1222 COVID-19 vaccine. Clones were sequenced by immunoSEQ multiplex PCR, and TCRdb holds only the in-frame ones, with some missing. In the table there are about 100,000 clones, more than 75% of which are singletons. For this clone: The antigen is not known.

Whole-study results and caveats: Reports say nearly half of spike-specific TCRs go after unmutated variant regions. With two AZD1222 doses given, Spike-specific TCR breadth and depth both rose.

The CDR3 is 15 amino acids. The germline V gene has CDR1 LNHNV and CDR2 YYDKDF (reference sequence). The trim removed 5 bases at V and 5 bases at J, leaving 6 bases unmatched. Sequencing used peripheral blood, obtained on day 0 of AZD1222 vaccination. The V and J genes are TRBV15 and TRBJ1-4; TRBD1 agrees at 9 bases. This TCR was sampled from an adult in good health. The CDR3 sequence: CATSGGQGWNEKLFF. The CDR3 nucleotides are TGTGCCACCAGCGGGGGACAGGGTTGGAATGAAAAACTGTTTTTT.